The clone carrying this TCR beta chain appeared many times. Its cognate antigen is unknown. This sample is part of a study of CD8 T cells in ankylosing spondylitis. Study observations and caveats: A subset of motif variants has previously been described in the synovial fluid and blood of reactive arthritis. Researchers reportedly found disease-linked clones significantly enriched in matched ankylosing spondylitis synovial fluid. Ankylosing spondylitis blood appeared to carry a characteristic TCR beta motif of roughly eight highly homologous variants. The authors found the disease-linked clones to be CD8+ and relatively rare in peripheral blood.

Researchers built TCR beta libraries using quantitative 5'-RACE with molecular barcodes. TCRdb processed the 5' RACE reads anew with MiXCR; each CDR3 protein has one entry. The sample lists about 220,000 distinct CDR3 sequences; approximately 7.4% were seen once. Sequenced sample: blood, either unsorted or a sorted T cell fraction (not recorded which). The TCR originated in a male donor with ankylosing spondylitis.

Here the CDR3 DNA reads TGTGCCAGCAGTGATCTCAAAAACACCGGGGAGCTGTTTTTT. Its protein is CASSDLKNTGELFF. The chain has TRBV6-1 and TRBJ2-2; D gene uncertain. Trimming shortened V by 3 bases and J by 2 bases, and 7 bases separated the two germline ends. The CDR3 is 14 residues long. CDR1 and CDR2 (germline): MNHNS, SASEGT.